The clone carrying this T cell receptor (beta chain) has a single count. This table comes from immunoSEQ multiplex PCR, and its TCRdb copy is limited to in-frame clones, with some not included. This sample has around 310,000 clones, with almost 90% found just once. V was clipped by 3 bases and J by 4 bases, with 7 bases between them. The CDR3 spans 13 residues. CDR1 is LNHDA and CDR2 is SQIVND in the germline V gene (reference sequence). The data were obtained in a study of blood T cell repertoires in COVID-19. The V gene is TRBV19, the J gene TRBJ2-1; D gene unclear. The sequenced sample was peripheral blood. This clonotype originated in a woman in her thirties or forties with COVID-19, enrolled during active disease. The CDR3 sequence is CASSIAGYNEQFF. The CDR3 DNA follows: TGTGCCAGTAGTATTGCCGGGTACAATGAGCAGTTCTTC.